This T cell receptor (beta chain) was identified in a study of cytomegalovirus exposure and HLA in healthy donors. At the level of the study: A later analysis reported the approximately 120 validation repertoires used the same platform as the 666 first-cohort repertoires.

Study-wide results and caveats: The tendency of first-cohort TCR clusters to co-occur in the 120 or so validation repertoires emerged from a later analysis. Cytomegalovirus association was assigned to more than 150 TCR beta chains.

Sequenced by immunoSEQ multiplex PCR; TCRdb stores in-frame clones only, minus some. The data show roughly 150,000 clones, with more than 85% seen just once and approximately 8.7% held by the top ten. Donors were drawn from the approximately 110-subject validation cohort, separate from the 666-subject first cohort. CDR3 length: 13 amino acids. CDR1 is SGDLS, CDR2 YYNGEE, per germline. V dropped 4 bases and J dropped 6 bases, with 10 bases sitting between them. This clone showed up just once. Its antigen is unidentified. The receptor was isolated from a man younger than 30 in good health and CMV-seropositive. V usage is TRBV9 and J usage is TRBJ2-2; D is perhaps TRBD1 (5 bases). Sample: PBMCs. CDR3 bases: TGTGCCAGCAGCCCACCCAGGGCCGGGGAGCTGTTTTTT. Protein sequence: CASSPPRAGELFF.